These 14 T cell receptor beta chains were all obtained from the same sample, sequenced in a study of T cells in Graves' hyperthyroidism and ophthalmopathy. What was amplified from RNA transcripts were TCR beta CDR3 regions. The HTBI primer set drove a first-round RT-PCR of the TCR CDR3. TCRdb recomputed calls from the multiplex PCR reads with MiXCR, one row per CDR3 protein. The sample has 500,000 to 750,000 distinct CDR3 sequences, approximately 14% seen once; the top ten hold about 7%. The sample comprised blood. These receptor sequences come from a woman aged 25 to 39 with Graves' hyperthyroidism.

This clonotype appeared many times. The genes are TRBV30 and TRBJ2-3; 7 nucleotides line up with TRBD1. This CDR3 spans 14 amino acids. CDR1 is GTSNPN, CDR2 SVGIG, per germline (reference sequence). After removal of 2 bases from V and 5 bases from J, the junction contained 7 bases not matched to a gene. CDR3 bases: TGTGCCTGGAGTAGGCAGGGGGTAGGAGATACGCAGTATTTT. Translation: CAWSRQGVGDTQYF. Using reference TRBV30 and TRBJ2-3 for the parts outside the CDR3, the full variable domain is SQTIHQWPATLVQPVGSPLSLECTVEGTSNPNLYWYRQAAGRGLQLLFYSVGIGQISSEVPQNLSASRPQDRQFILSSKKLLLSDSGFYLCAWSRQGVGDTQYFGPGTRLTVL.

The sample holds many counts of this clonotype. V is TRBV7-2 and J is TRBJ2-7; D assignment may be TRBD1 or TRBD2 (5 bases each). The CDR3 sequence is 14 residues long. Looked up from germline, CDR1 is SGHTA and CDR2 is FQGNSA. V was trimmed by 5 bases and J by 0 bases, leaving 11 bases between them. CDR3 sequence reads: CASSRDADSYEQYF. CDR3 DNA: TGTGCCAGCAGCCGGGACGCGGACTCCTACGAGCAGTACTTC.

The sample holds a few counts of this clonotype. This rearrangement joins TRBV28 to TRBJ1-5; the D gene is possibly TRBD1 (5 bases). Germline V gene lookup returns CDR1 MDHEN and CDR2 SYDVKM. CDR3 size: 13 residues. V lost 5 bases, J lost 9 bases, and 14 bases lay in between. The CDR3 region is CASSEWDERPQHF. For the CDR3, the DNA is TGTGCCAGCAGTGAATGGGACGAGAGGCCCCAGCATTTT.

This clonotype has at least ten counts. The V call is TRBV29-1, the J call TRBJ1-1; no firm D call. CDR3 length equals 13 residues. The germline V gene encodes CDR1 SQVTM and CDR2 ANQGSEA. Trimming pared 1 base from V and 0 bases from J, leaving 6 bases between. CDR3: CSVEAEMNTEAFF. DNA for the CDR3: TGCAGCGTTGAAGCCGAGATGAACACTGAAGCTTTCTTT.

Comments on this clonotype: A much larger clone lies a single base off, so this may be a read error. This chain joins TRBV28 and TRBJ2-3, with no clear D. V was shortened by 4 bases and J by 4 bases, with 9 bases between the two germline ends. This CDR3 is built from 13 residues. Germline V gene sequence: CDR1 MDHEN, CDR2 SYDVKM. The CDR3 DNA is TGTGCCAGCAGTTGGACCAACGCAGATACGCAGTATTTT. It codes for CASSWTNADTQYF.

In this sample, this clonotype turned up many times. The chain carries TRBV28 and TRBJ2-7; 10 bases agree with TRBD2. Losses at the gene ends were 2 bases for V and 6 bases for J; bases not matched to a gene: 4. From germline, CDR1 is MDHEN and CDR2 SYDVKM. This CDR3 is 14 amino acids long. Written as DNA, the CDR3 is TGTGCCAGCAGTTTACTAGCGGGAGTATCCGAGCAGTACTTC. This translates into CASSLLAGVSEQYF.

This clonotype was seen many times. V gene TRBV7-8 combines with J gene TRBJ1-6; no definite D call. The CDR3 spans 16 residues. V was pared by 5 bases and J by 12 bases, with 23 bases between. Germline V gives CDR1 SGHVS, CDR2 FQNEAQ. CDR3 nucleotides: TGTGCCAGCAGCCCTAGGGAGGGATCCTCTTTTTTACCCCTCCACTTT. Translated: CASSPREGSSFLPLHF.

This clonotype came up a few times. The genes are TRBV5-1 and TRBJ2-3; D is perhaps TRBD2 (5 bases). V lost 2 bases and J 2 bases, leaving 15 bases between the germline ends. This CDR3 has 16 amino acids. Germline V gene lookup returns CDR1 SGHRS and CDR2 YFSETQ. CDR3 sequence (DNA): TGCGCCAGCAGCTTATCAGCGGACCCTATCACAGATACGCAGTATTTT. The encoded protein is CASSLSADPITDTQYF. The variable domain in full, completed from reference TRBV5-1 and TRBJ2-3, reads KAGVTQTPRYLIKTRGQQVTLSCSPISGHRSVSWYQQTPGQGLQFLFEYFSETQRNKGNFPGRFSGRQFSNSRSEMNVSTLELGDSALYLCASSLSADPITDTQYFGPGTRLTVL.

This clonotype was counted ten times or more. The rearrangement links TRBV25-1 to TRBJ2-1, with 8 bases fitting TRBD1. J was trimmed by 0 bases and V by 9 bases; bases with no gene match: 4. The CDR3 is 14 amino acids. CDR1 and CDR2 (germline): MGHDK, SYGVNS. The CDR3 DNA reads TGTGCCAGTGACAGGGGTTACTCCTACAATGAGCAGTTCTTC. Protein: CASDRGYSYNEQFF.

Worth noting for this clonotype: One base away lies a much larger clone, so this may be a sequencing read error. The chain joins TRBV28 to TRBJ1-3, with D perhaps matching TRBD1 (6 bases). The CDR3 contains 15 residues. Germline-derived CDR1 and CDR2 are MDHEN and SYDVKM. Here the CDR3 reads CASSLPGQYGNTVYF. CDR3 bases: TGTGCCAGCAGTTTACCCGGACAGTACGGAAACACCGTATATTTT.

This clonotype was detected a few times. The V and J genes are TRBV15 and TRBJ2-1, with D perhaps TRBD1 (5 bases). From germline, CDR1 is LNHNV and CDR2 YYDKDF (reference sequence). This CDR3 is 13 amino acids long. V was clipped by 7 bases and J by 3 bases, with 10 bases between them. CDR3: CATTGPLYNEQFF. Written as DNA, the CDR3 is TGTGCCACCACAGGGCCCCTCTACAATGAGCAGTTCTTC.

The chain carries TRBV28 and TRBJ1-2, with TRBD1 as a possible D gene (6 bases). Germline loops: CDR1 MDHEN, CDR2 SYDVKM. CDR3 size: 10 residues. V was pared by 6 bases and J by 7 bases, with 6 bases between. For the CDR3, the DNA is TGTGCCAGCAGACAGGGTGGCTACACCTTC. This translates into CASRQGGYTF.

This clonotype was seen ten or more times. The chain uses TRBV18 and TRBJ2-5; 7 bases are a match to TRBD1. J was trimmed by 4 bases and V by 3 bases; bases with no gene match: 5. CDR3 size: 14 residues. Germline-derived CDR1 and CDR2 are KGHSH and LQKENI. CDR3 sequence: CASSPDRAGETQYF. The DNA of the CDR3 is TGTGCCAGCTCACCTGACAGGGCTGGAGAGACCCAGTACTTC.

This clonotype showed up many times. V usage is TRBV12-3 or TRBV12-4 and J usage is TRBJ2-2; 8 bases match TRBD2. CDR3 length: 17 amino acids. The junction had 9 bases not matched to a gene; V was cut back by 3 bases and J by 3 bases. CDR3: CASSFPGGTGHTGELFF. In nucleotides, the CDR3 is TGTGCCAGCAGTTTTCCGGGAGGGACGGGGCACACCGGGGAGCTGTTTTTT.